These 24 T cell receptor beta chains were all obtained from the same sample, sequenced in a study of cytomegalovirus exposure and HLA in healthy donors (dated by TCRdb to the late 2010s). Library prep was done by the immunoSEQ multiplex PCR assay. TCRdb limited this immuneACCESS table to in-frame rearrangements with V and J called. A share of clones is missing; checked studies link under half to unresolved V genes, and the rest is unexplained. For this sample there are approximately 100,000 clones; roughly 86% appear just once. The ten biggest clones cover about 2% of the sample. The sequenced sample consisted of PBMCs. The origin of the receptors is a woman younger than 35 in good health and CMV-seronegative.

The chain uses TRBV6-1 and TRBJ1-1, with D possibly being TRBD1 (6 bases). The CDR3 covers 15 residues. Trimming cost V 4 bases and J 2 bases, with 14 bases left between them. Germline V gene lookup returns CDR1 MNHNS and CDR2 SASEGT. The CDR3 loop is CASSAPKQGNTEAFF. CDR3 sequence (DNA): TGTGCCAGCAGTGCACCGAAACAGGGCAACACTGAAGCTTTCTTT.

The CDR3 is CASSPGQTSGETQYF. For the CDR3, the DNA is TGTGCCAGCAGTCCGGGACAGACCTCCGGAGAGACCCAGTACTTC. The chain carries TRBV27 and TRBJ2-5; TRBD1 agrees at 7 bases. The CDR3 length is 15 residues. Germline assignment: CDR1 MNHEY and CDR2 SMNVEV (reference sequence). V lost 5 bases to trimming and J lost 4 bases; unmatched junction nucleotides: 10.

This clone was picked up one time. This rearrangement joins TRBV5-1 to TRBJ2-2; D gene unclear. V lost 0 bases and J lost 0, with 6 bases in between. Germline values: CDR1 SGHRS, CDR2 YFSETQ. The CDR3 extends over 15 amino acids. The CDR3 region has the DNA TGCGCCAGCAGCTTGGTGGAGACGAACACCGGGGAGCTGTTTTTT. Translated: CASSLVETNTGELFF.

The V and J genes are TRBV7-9 and TRBJ2-1; no reliable D call. Deletions cut 2 bases from V and 1 base from J, with 3 bases between. Per germline, CDR1 SEHNR and CDR2 FQNEAQ (reference sequence). The CDR3 has 13 amino acids. CDR3 DNA sequence: TGTGCCAGCAGCTTACCTTCCTACAATGAGCAGTTCTTC. Its translation: CASSLPSYNEQFF.

This clone was detected a few times. The rearrangement uses TRBV7-2 and TRBJ2-7; 9 bases match TRBD2. The trim removed 2 bases at V and 4 bases at J, leaving 15 bases unmatched. The CDR3 extends over 18 amino acids. Germline loops: CDR1 SGHTA, CDR2 FQGNSA. The CDR3 spells CASSLYPVLRGGWYEQYF. In DNA form, the CDR3 reads TGTGCCAGCAGCTTATACCCAGTTTTGCGGGGGGGCTGGTACGAGCAGTACTTC.

The V call is TRBV6-1, the J call TRBJ1-2; a possible D gene is TRBD1 (5 bases). The V and J ends lost 0 bases and 2 bases respectively, with 7 bases between them. The CDR3 length is 14 residues. The germline CDR1 and CDR2 sequences are MNHNS and SASEGT. The CDR3 is CASSEAQGNYGYTF. In DNA form, the CDR3 reads TGTGCCAGCAGTGAAGCGCAGGGCAACTATGGCTACACCTTC.

V is TRBV2 and J is TRBJ1-2, with D possibly being TRBD1 (6 bases). V was clipped by 10 bases and J by 4 bases, with 22 bases between them. The germline V gene encodes CDR1 SNHLY and CDR2 FYNNEI. The CDR3 runs 15 residues. CDR3 in DNA: TGTGCCATCTCCCCTCGACAACAGGGAAGCTATGGCTACACCTTC. It codes for CAISPRQQGSYGYTF. The variable domain in full, completed from reference TRBV2 and TRBJ1-2, reads EPEVTQTPSHQVTQMGQEVILRCVPISNHLYFYWYRQILGQKVEFLVSFYNNEISEKSEIFDDQFSVERPDGSNFTLKIRSTKLEDSAMYFCAISPRQQGSYGYTFGSGTRLTVV.

The genes are TRBV27 and TRBJ2-5; 10 nucleotides match TRBD1. The germline V gene has CDR1 MNHEY and CDR2 SMNVEV (reference sequence). This CDR3 contains 16 residues. Trimming took 4 bases from V and 0 from J; bases not matched to a gene: 5. The CDR3 DNA is TGTGCCAGCAGTTCCCGGACAGGGGGGTACCAAGAGACCCAGTACTTC. Translation gives CASSSRTGGYQETQYF.

The CDR3 spells CASSERGAYEQYF. CDR3 DNA sequence: TGTGCCAGCTCCGAGCGGGGGGCCTACGAGCAGTACTTC. This chain links TRBV7-9 with TRBJ2-7; 9 nucleotides line up with TRBD2. The CDR3 sequence is 13 residues long. V was pared by 8 bases and J by 2 bases, with 4 bases of the junction left unmatched. Germline values: CDR1 SEHNR, CDR2 FQNEAQ (reference sequence).

The gene calls are TRBV29-1 and TRBJ2-2; TRBD2 agrees at 9 bases. The CDR3 is made up of 14 amino acids. Unmatched junction bases numbered 8, after V lost 4 bases and J lost 8 bases. CDR1 is SQVTM and CDR2 is ANQGSEA in the germline V gene. CDR3 coding DNA: TGCAGCGTTGGAGCGCGGGGGGGTTGGGGGGAGCTGTTTTTT. This codes for CSVGARGGWGELFF.

This clone was counted once. The V and J genes are TRBV6-5 and TRBJ2-2, with D possibly TRBD2 on 6 matching bases. There are 15 residues in the CDR3. Per the germline V gene, CDR1 is MNHEY and CDR2 is SVGAGI. Deletions cut 8 bases from V and 4 bases from J, with 17 bases between. The CDR3 region is CASSRQRATTGELFF. The CDR3 DNA sequence: TGTGCCAGCTCCCGACAGCGGGCTACCACCGGGGAGCTGTTTTTT.

The rearrangement joins TRBV7-3 to TRBJ1-1; the D is unclear. Trimming took off 2 bases at V and 0 bases at J, with 10 bases between the two ends. This CDR3 contains 15 residues. Germline V gene data show CDR1 as SGHTA and CDR2 as FQGTGA. The CDR3 is CASSLEGRMNTEAFF. Here the CDR3 DNA reads TGTGCCAGCAGCTTAGAGGGTAGGATGAACACTGAAGCTTTCTTT.

This chain uses TRBV7-2 with TRBJ2-7; D might be TRBD1 (5 bases). V was clipped by 5 bases and J by 2 bases, with 13 bases between them. Germline values: CDR1 SGHTA, CDR2 FQGNSA. The CDR3 covers 14 residues. The CDR3 sequence: CASSQNRQTYEQYF. CDR3 coding DNA: TGTGCCAGCAGCCAAAACCGACAGACCTACGAGCAGTACTTC.

The chain uses TRBV11-1 and TRBJ2-4; D possibly corresponds to TRBD2 (5 bases). In germline, CDR1 is SGHAT, CDR2 FQDESV (reference sequence). The CDR3 length is 14 residues. Trimming removed 4 bases at V and 0 bases at J, with 7 bases between. In nucleotides, the CDR3 is TGTGCCAGCAGCTCCGGGGTAGCCAAAAACATTCAGTACTTC. It encodes CASSSGVAKNIQYF.

This clone has more than one count but fewer than ten. V is TRBV28 and J is TRBJ1-5; D unclear. Trimming left V 6 bases short and J 3 bases short, with 18 bases between. CDR3 length: 16 amino acids. Looked up from germline, CDR1 is MDHEN and CDR2 is SYDVKM. DNA of the CDR3: TGTGCCAGCAGCTCCGTTGGGTCGGGAAACAATCAGCCCCAGCATTTT. Protein sequence: CASSSVGSGNNQPQHF.

This chain links TRBV9 with TRBJ2-3; 14 nucleotides line up with TRBD2. In germline, CDR1 is SGDLS, CDR2 YYNGEE. J gave up 6 bases and V 3 bases, and 3 bases lay outside the gene matches. This CDR3 has 15 residues. As DNA, the CDR3 is TGTGCCAGCAGCGGCCGACTAGCGGGAGGGGATACGCAGTATTTT. Residues: CASSGRLAGGDTQYF.

The V and J genes are TRBV14 and TRBJ2-7, with 9 bases identical to TRBD2. CDR3 size: 20 residues. J lost 0 bases, V lost 5 bases, and 20 bases had no gene match. CDR1 is SGHDN, CDR2 FVKESK, per germline. The CDR3 DNA follows: TGTGCCAGCAGCTGGGGTTTGACTAGCGGTCCACCCCGAGGCTCCTACGAGCAGTACTTC. Its translation: CASSWGLTSGPPRGSYEQYF.

The genes are TRBV30 and TRBJ2-6; 13 bases match TRBD2. Germline V gene lookup returns CDR1 GTSNPN and CDR2 SVGIG (reference sequence). Losses at the gene ends were 5 bases for V and 2 bases for J; bases not matched to a gene: 3. This CDR3 comprises 16 residues. As DNA, the CDR3 is TGTGCCTGGGGACTAGCGGGAGTTACTGGGGCCAACGTCCTGACTTTC. Translated, it gives CAWGLAGVTGANVLTF.

The V gene is TRBV28, the J gene TRBJ2-2, with a weak D call TRBD1 (6 bases). Germline CDR1 and CDR2: MDHEN and SYDVKM. The CDR3 has 14 amino acids. V was shortened by 5 bases and J by 4 bases, with 11 bases between the two germline ends. This CDR3 is CASSPYRATGELFF. The CDR3 DNA reads TGTGCCAGCAGTCCATACAGGGCCACCGGGGAGCTGTTTTTT.

CDR3 bases: TGTGCCTGGAGAACTAGGCCCCCTCAAGAGACCCAGTACTTC. Its translation: CAWRTRPPQETQYF. This rearrangement joins TRBV30 to TRBJ2-5; possibly TRBD2 for D (5 bases). CDR3 length equals 14 residues. With 3 bases removed from V and 2 bases from J, the gap between germline ends came to 13 bases. The germline CDR1 and CDR2 sequences are GTSNPN and SVGIG (reference sequence).

This sequence joins TRBV18 and TRBJ1-4; 8 bases are shared with TRBD1. Germline-derived CDR1 and CDR2 are KGHSH and LQKENI. The V and J ends lost 4 bases and 5 bases, in that order; junction bases with no gene match: 6. The CDR3 totals 15 residues. The CDR3 sequence: CASSLGQGGNEKLFF. The CDR3 nucleotides read TGTGCCAGCTCACTTGGACAGGGCGGGAATGAAAAACTGTTTTTT. The full variable domain, its missing parts supplied by reference TRBV18 and TRBJ1-4, is NAGVMQNPRHLVRRRGQEARLRCSPMKGHSHVYWYRQLPEEGLKFMVYLQKENIIDESGMPKERFSAEFPKEGPSILRIQQVVRGDSAAYFCASSLGQGGNEKLFFGSGTQLSVL.

The chain combines TRBV5-1 with TRBJ2-7; TRBD1 matches 8 bases. There are 16 residues in the CDR3. Germline lookup yields CDR1 SGHRS and CDR2 YFSETQ. The ends lost 5 bases at V and 0 bases at J; junction bases unmatched: 10. The CDR3 region is CASSGGPGQVSYEQYF. The CDR3 DNA follows: TGCGCCAGCAGTGGGGGTCCGGGACAGGTCTCCTACGAGCAGTACTTC.

This clone appeared a few times. The rearrangement joins TRBV7-2 to TRBJ2-7; D might be TRBD2 (6 bases). Per germline, CDR1 SGHTA and CDR2 FQGNSA. The CDR3 is made up of 13 amino acids. V was shortened by 3 bases and J by 6 bases, with 12 bases between the two germline ends. Written as DNA, the CDR3 is TGTGCCAGCAGCTTGGAGGGGATGAGCGAGCAGTACTTC. Amino acid sequence: CASSLEGMSEQYF.

A few counts support this clone. The gene calls are TRBV7-2 and TRBJ2-1, with 7 bases aligning to TRBD2. The ends lost 1 base at V and 3 bases at J; junction bases unmatched: 9. The CDR3 length is 17 residues. CDR1 is SGHTA, CDR2 FQGNSA, per germline. The CDR3 region has the DNA TGTGCCAGCAGCTTAGTCTCAGGGCGCGGGGGCTACAATGAGCAGTTCTTC. This translates into CASSLVSGRGGYNEQFF.